This is a list of T cell receptor beta chains from one sample in a study of control samples from healthy donors and cancer patients. This table comes from immunoSEQ multiplex PCR, and its TCRdb copy is limited to in-frame clones, with some not included. The data hold about 160,000 clones, with 96% observed a single time. Sequenced input: blood. The receptors stem from a woman in her 30s in good health. Each CDR3 is given with its conserved first and last residue. The order of the fields is CDR3 protein, CDR3 DNA, clone size, V gene, J gene, D gene. The D gene is left open where the match is weak. Only part of the rows carry a size: once, few, many, or a class if the clone is expanded.

CDR3: CASSLQGRTDTQYF; DNA: TGCGCCAGCAGCTTACAGGGCCGGACAGATACGCAGTATTTT; size: .; V: TRBV5-1; J: TRBJ2-3; D: .
CDR3: CASSFSGASGQPQHF; DNA: TGTGCCAGCAGTTTCTCAGGGGCCTCCGGACAGCCCCAGCATTTT; size: .; V: TRBV27; J: TRBJ1-5; D: .
CDR3: CASYPGQVTTNEKLFF; DNA: TGTGCCAGCTACCCCGGGCAGGTTACAACTAATGAAAAACTGTTTTTT; size: .; V: TRBV6-6; J: TRBJ1-4; D: .
CDR3: CASSQGWSTGSSGNTIYF; DNA: TGCGCCAGCAGCCAAGGCTGGTCCACAGGGAGCTCTGGAAACACCATATATTTT; size: .; V: TRBV4-1; J: TRBJ1-3; D: .
CDR3: CASSLFGAGDTEAFF; DNA: TGTGCCAGCAGTTTATTTGGGGCTGGGGACACTGAAGCTTTCTTT; size: .; V: TRBV28; J: TRBJ1-1; D: .
CDR3: CASSLIDRGGQQFF; DNA: TGTGCCAGCAGTTTAATCGACAGGGGAGGTCAGCAGTTCTTC; size: .; V: TRBV27; J: TRBJ2-1; D: TRBD1
CDR3: CASSQSGTSGYTF; DNA: TGTGCCAGCAGCCAGTCCGGGACGAGTGGCTACACCTTC; size: .; V: TRBV28; J: TRBJ1-2; D: .
CDR3: CASSFDGQGRETQYF; DNA: TGCGCCAGCAGCTTTGACGGACAGGGGCGGGAGACCCAGTACTTC; size: once; V: TRBV5-1; J: TRBJ2-5; D: TRBD1
CDR3: CASSSDRRNTEAFF; DNA: TGTGCCAGCAGTTCGGACAGGAGGAACACTGAAGCTTTCTTT; size: once; V: TRBV28; J: TRBJ1-1; D: TRBD1
CDR3: CASRNRGLSNQPQHF; DNA: TGTGCCAGTAGAAACAGGGGGCTGAGCAATCAGCCCCAGCATTTT; size: .; V: TRBV19; J: TRBJ1-5; D: TRBD1
CDR3: CASSKALLSDGENTEAFF; DNA: TGTGCCAGCAGCAAAGCGCTGTTATCCGACGGGGAGAACACTGAAGCTTTCTTT; size: .; V: TRBV21-1; J: TRBJ1-1; D: .
CDR3: CASTKGLVGNTIYF; DNA: TGTGCCAGCACGAAGGGGTTGGTAGGAAACACCATATATTTT; size: .; V: TRBV9; J: TRBJ1-3; D: .
CDR3: CSVEGQGLRRYNEQFF; DNA: TGCAGCGTTGAAGGACAGGGGTTGAGGAGATACAATGAGCAGTTCTTC; size: .; V: TRBV29-1; J: TRBJ2-1; D: TRBD1
CDR3: CASSLGAVNYGYTF; DNA: TGTGCCAGCAGTCTAGGGGCAGTAAACTATGGCTACACCTTC; size: .; V: TRBV28; J: TRBJ1-2; D: .
CDR3: CASSSRRVDNQPQHF; DNA: TGTGCCAGCTCCTCGAGACGGGTCGACAATCAGCCCCAGCATTTT; size: .; V: TRBV18; J: TRBJ1-5; D: .
CDR3: CASSFGSGGNQPQHF; DNA: .; size: once; V: TRBV27; J: TRBJ1-5; D: .
CDR3: CASSSPLQGLQETQYF; DNA: TGTGCCAGCAGTTCTCCCCTGCAGGGGCTCCAAGAGACCCAGTACTTC; size: once; V: TRBV28; J: TRBJ2-5; D: .
CDR3: CASSTDRAGANVLTF; DNA: TGTGCCAGTAGTACTGACAGGGCTGGGGCCAACGTCCTGACTTTC; size: .; V: TRBV19; J: TRBJ2-6; D: TRBD1
CDR3: CASSRSTLLASVSYEQYF; DNA: TGTGCCAGCAGTCGGAGTACCCTTCTGGCTAGCGTATCCTACGAGCAGTACTTC; size: .; V: TRBV7-8; J: TRBJ2-7; D: .
CDR3: CASSRRQGDSSPLHF; DNA: TGTGCCAGCAGCCGGAGACAGGGTGATTCTTCACCCCTCCACTTT; size: .; V: TRBV6-4; J: TRBJ1-6; D: TRBD1
CDR3: CASSFSGSDSPLHF; DNA: TGTGCCAGCAGCTTCTCAGGGTCGGATTCACCCCTCCACTTT; size: .; V: TRBV11-2; J: TRBJ1-6; D: .
CDR3: CASSEGTAYEQYF; DNA: TGTGCCAGCAGTGAAGGCACCGCCTACGAGCAGTACTTC; size: .; V: TRBV6-1; J: TRBJ2-7; D: .
CDR3: CASRQGEGHGYTF; DNA: TGTGCCAGCAGGCAGGGAGAAGGGCATGGCTACACCTTC; size: .; V: TRBV12-3/TRBV12-4; J: TRBJ1-2; D: .
CDR3: CASRGQGRYEQYF; DNA: TGTGCCAGCAGAGGACAGGGGAGGTACGAGCAGTACTTC; size: .; V: TRBV28; J: TRBJ2-7; D: TRBD1
CDR3: CASSGTGGVLEQYF; DNA: TGTGCCAGCAGTGGGACAGGGGGGGTATTGGAGCAGTACTTC; size: once; V: TRBV2; J: TRBJ2-7; D: TRBD1
CDR3: CASSHREFVGELFF; DNA: TGTGCCAGCAGTCACAGGGAGTTCGTCGGGGAGCTGTTTTTT; size: .; V: TRBV2; J: TRBJ2-2; D: .
CDR3: CASSLSGANVLTF; DNA: TGTGCCAGCAGCCTCTCTGGGGCCAACGTCCTGACTTTC; size: .; V: TRBV5-4; J: TRBJ2-6; D: .
CDR3: CASKQGDTQYF; DNA: TGTGCCAGCAAACAGGGAGATACGCAGTATTTT; size: .; V: TRBV27; J: TRBJ2-3; D: .
CDR3: CASSRSDRALGGYTF; DNA: TGTGCCAGCAGTCGGTCGGACAGGGCCCTAGGAGGCTACACCTTC; size: .; V: TRBV28; J: TRBJ1-2; D: TRBD1
CDR3: CATSRGQGFEKLFF; DNA: TGTGCCACCAGCAGAGGTCAGGGGTTTGAAAAACTGTTTTTT; size: .; V: TRBV15; J: TRBJ1-4; D: .
CDR3: CASSAGTNTEAFF; DNA: TGTGCCAGCAGTGCGGGAACGAACACTGAAGCTTTCTTT; size: .; V: TRBV6-6; J: TRBJ1-1; D: .
CDR3: CASSPGLKTEAFF; DNA: TGCGCCAGCAGCCCGGGATTGAAAACTGAAGCTTTCTTT; size: once; V: TRBV4-1; J: TRBJ1-1; D: .
CDR3: CASSYRRGEQFF; DNA: TGTGCCAGCAGCTACCGTCGGGGTGAGCAGTTCTTC; size: .; V: TRBV6-5; J: TRBJ2-1; D: .
CDR3: CASSLLGGAGEKLFF; DNA: TGCGCCAGCAGCTTGTTGGGCGGCGCTGGTGAAAAACTGTTTTTT; size: .; V: TRBV5-1; J: TRBJ1-4; D: .
CDR3: CASSHRDRDSGANVLTF; DNA: TGTGCCAGCAGCCATCGGGACAGGGACTCTGGGGCCAACGTCCTGACTTTC; size: .; V: TRBV3-1/TRBV3-2; J: TRBJ2-6; D: TRBD1